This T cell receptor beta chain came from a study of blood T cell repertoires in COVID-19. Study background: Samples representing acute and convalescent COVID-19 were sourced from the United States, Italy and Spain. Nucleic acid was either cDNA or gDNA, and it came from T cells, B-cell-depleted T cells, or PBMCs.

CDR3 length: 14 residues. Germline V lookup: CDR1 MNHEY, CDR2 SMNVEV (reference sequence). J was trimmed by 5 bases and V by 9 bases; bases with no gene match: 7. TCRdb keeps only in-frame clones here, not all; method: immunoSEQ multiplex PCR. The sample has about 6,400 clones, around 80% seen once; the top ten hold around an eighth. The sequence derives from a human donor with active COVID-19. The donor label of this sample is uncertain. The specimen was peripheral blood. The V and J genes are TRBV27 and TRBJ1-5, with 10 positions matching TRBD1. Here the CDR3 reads CASRQGARDQPQHF. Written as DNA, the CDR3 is TGTGCCAGTCGACAGGGGGCGAGAGATCAGCCCCAGCATTTT.